Sequencing of this T cell receptor beta chain was carried out in a study of blood T cell repertoires in COVID-19. TCRdb's table, derived via immunoSEQ multiplex PCR, lists solely in-frame clones and lacks some. The sample gives approximately 320,000 clones, about 88% of which show up once; 2% to 3% is in the top ten. Participants spanned ages 18 to 89 years and resided in roughly 22 US areas. Each recovered donor of Cohort 3 presented with two negative PCRs, clearance, or symptom resolution. There are 15 residues in the CDR3. The germline CDR1 and CDR2 sequences are MGHRA and YSYEKL. Trimming removed 2 bases from V and 7 bases from J; junction bases left unmatched: 5. A few counts support this clone.

V usage is TRBV4-1 and J usage is TRBJ1-4, with 9 bases that match TRBD1. The receptor comes from a man aged 55 to 70 who had recovered from COVID-19. Material: PBMCs or T cells enriched from blood (not recorded which). For the CDR3, the DNA is TGCGCCAGCAGCCAAACCGGGACAGGGAGTGAAAAACTGTTTTTT. This sequence encodes CASSQTGTGSEKLFF.